The rows below give T cell receptor beta chains drawn from one sample of a study of cytotoxic CD8 clonotypes in ibrutinib-treated CLL. TCRdb's copy holds only in-frame clones and misses some; the assay was immunoSEQ multiplex PCR. The sample includes 200,000 to 250,000 clones, about three quarters of them seen just once. The specimen was PBMCs, collected after 12 months of ibrutinib treatment. All receptors come from a human donor with chronic lymphocytic leukemia. Both conserved end residues are trimmed from each CDR3. The order of the fields is V gene, CDR3 protein.

TRBV27 ASSSRAGGAGAQY
TRBV6-6 ASISNRGGRNSPLH
TRBV14 ASSQTGGYPRPYEQY
TRBV7-3 ASCPGGDGGELF
TRBV6-5 ASSYSTGGGYT
TRBV5-1 ASSFTGPESEAF
TRBV11-1 ASSLRTGTNEQF
TRBV9 ASSTRQGAVETQY
TRBV19 ASSDRGNTGELF
TRBV6-1 ASSELETPNTEAF
TRBV27 ASSLIGAYQPQH
TRBV7-9 ASSHGSEAF
TRBV7-2 ASSLTLAGAKNIQY
TRBV7-8 ASSLFGTEKNTGELF
TRBV30 AWSVQQGGYT
TRBV28 ASNTRDVLGTEAF
TRBV6-6 ASSPGQGAGTEAF
TRBV28 ASRKGTGAYEQY
TRBV5-1 ASSDPSGSSYEQY
TRBV28 ASSLGRLHEQY
TRBV4-1 ASSQEDHMNTEAF
TRBV18 ASSGLAGDEQF
TRBV11-2 ASSLRPAGDEQY
TRBV4-3 ASSQGTGSNYGYT